These T cell receptor beta chains were read from a single sample in a study of blood T cell repertoires in COVID-19. Assay used: immunoSEQ multiplex PCR; TCRdb lists only in-frame clones, some missing. Of roughly 150,000 clones listed, 80% to 85% are singletons. The sample was peripheral blood. The receptor source for this set is a man between 65 and 85 years old with active or convalescent COVID-19. CDR3s include the opening cysteine and the closing phenylalanine or tryptophan. The D gene is left open where the match is weak. A row's size may be missing; if present it is once, few, many or a size class.

v_gene,j_gene,abundance,d_gene,CDR3aa,CDR3nt
TRBV9,TRBJ1-1,-,TRBD1,CASSLMTGEDTEAFF,TGTGCCAGCAGCCTGATGACAGGGGAGGACACTGAAGCTTTCTTT
TRBV6-2/TRBV6-3,TRBJ2-3,-,TRBD2,CASSYHAGDTDTQYF,TGTGCCAGCAGTTACCACGCGGGGGACACAGATACGCAGTATTTT
TRBV28,TRBJ2-5,-,-,CASSPGQTIQETQYF,TGTGCCAGCAGCCCTGGACAGACGATACAAGAGACCCAGTACTTC
TRBV18,TRBJ1-5,-,-,CASSPNAGNQPQHF,TGTGCCAGCTCCCCAAATGCGGGCAATCAGCCCCAGCATTTT
TRBV25-1,TRBJ2-1,-,TRBD2,CASRAGALYNEQFF,TGTGCCAGCAGAGCGGGGGCCCTCTACAATGAGCAGTTCTTC
TRBV7-2,TRBJ2-7,-,-,CASSSGTWTGYEQYF,TGTGCCAGCAGCTCTGGGACTTGGACAGGCTACGAGCAGTACTTC
TRBV11-1,TRBJ1-1,few,-,CASSNRVAHTEAFF,TGTGCCAGCAGCAACCGGGTGGCGCACACTGAAGCTTTCTTT
TRBV5-4,TRBJ2-6,-,TRBD1,CASSRTGVYSGANVLTF,TGTGCCAGCAGCAGGACAGGGGTCTACTCTGGGGCCAACGTCCTGACTTTC
TRBV9,TRBJ1-1,-,-,CASSVEAGTTVGTEAFF,TGTGCCAGCAGCGTAGAGGCGGGCACGACCGTGGGCACTGAAGCTTTCTTT
TRBV29-1,TRBJ1-1,-,-,CSASGGTNTEAFF,TGCAGCGCATCCGGAGGGACCAACACTGAAGCTTTCTTT
TRBV18,TRBJ2-1,-,TRBD1,CASSPTRGGSEFF,TGTGCCAGCTCACCAACGAGAGGGGGCAGTGAGTTCTTC
TRBV7-8,TRBJ1-6,-,-,CASSLGGRSVSPLHF,TGTGCCAGCAGCTTAGGGGGCAGAAGCGTCTCACCCCTCCACTTT
TRBV11-3,TRBJ2-4,-,TRBD2,CASSLSAGENIQYF,TGTGCCAGCAGCTTGTCAGCGGGGGAAAACATTCAGTACTTC
TRBV15,TRBJ1-1,-,-,CATSREQNTEAFF,TGTGCCACCAGCAGAGAACAGAACACTGAAGCTTTCTTT
TRBV11-3,TRBJ2-1,-,TRBD2,CASSTGLAGGSYNEQFF,TGTGCCAGCAGCACTGGACTAGCGGGAGGCTCCTACAATGAGCAGTTCTTC
TRBV28,TRBJ2-7,-,-,CASSYGSSYEQYF,TGTGCCAGCAGTTACGGGAGTTCCTACGAGCAGTACTTC
TRBV25-1,TRBJ1-1,-,-,CASRVYFMNTEAFF,TGTGCCAGCAGGGTATACTTCATGAACACTGAAGCTTTCTTT
TRBV5-1,TRBJ2-3,-,-,CASSLGVWGSTDTQYF,TGCGCCAGCAGCCTGGGAGTTTGGGGCAGCACAGATACGCAGTATTTT
TRBV5-1,TRBJ2-1,-,TRBD1,CASSSDRVAYNEQFF,TGCGCCAGCAGCTCGGACAGGGTAGCCTACAATGAGCAGTTCTTC
TRBV4-1,TRBJ2-7,few,TRBD1,CASSPNDRGEQYF,TGCGCCAGCAGCCCGAACGACAGGGGCGAGCAGTACTTC
TRBV9,TRBJ2-1,-,-,CASSVDSPSSYNEQFF,TGTGCCAGCAGCGTAGATTCCCCGAGCTCCTACAATGAGCAGTTCTTC
TRBV18,TRBJ1-4,-,-,CASSPRTRNSNEKLFF,TGTGCCAGCTCACCCCGGACTAGGAATTCTAATGAAAAACTGTTTTTT
TRBV24-1,TRBJ1-2,once,TRBD1,CATSDWDSPIHGYTF,TGTGCCACCAGTGACTGGGACAGCCCGATCCATGGCTACACCTTC
TRBV1,TRBJ1-2,-,-,CTSSRGVEADGYTF,TGCACCAGCAGCCGCGGGGTGGAAGCTGATGGCTACACCTTC
TRBV5-1,TRBJ2-3,-,-,CASSLRGMITDTQYF,TGCGCCAGCAGCTTGAGGGGAATGATTACAGATACGCAGTATTTT
TRBV15,TRBJ1-5,few,TRBD1,CATSLGQGGVQPQHF,TGTGCCACCAGCCTTGGACAGGGAGGAGTTCAGCCCCAGCATTTT
TRBV19,TRBJ1-1,-,-,CASGTRGWDTEAFF,TGTGCCAGTGGCACCCGAGGGTGGGACACTGAAGCTTTCTTT
TRBV4-3,TRBJ1-2,-,-,CASSQDWSSVEFGYTF,TGCGCCAGCAGCCAAGATTGGTCCTCGGTCGAGTTTGGCTACACCTTC